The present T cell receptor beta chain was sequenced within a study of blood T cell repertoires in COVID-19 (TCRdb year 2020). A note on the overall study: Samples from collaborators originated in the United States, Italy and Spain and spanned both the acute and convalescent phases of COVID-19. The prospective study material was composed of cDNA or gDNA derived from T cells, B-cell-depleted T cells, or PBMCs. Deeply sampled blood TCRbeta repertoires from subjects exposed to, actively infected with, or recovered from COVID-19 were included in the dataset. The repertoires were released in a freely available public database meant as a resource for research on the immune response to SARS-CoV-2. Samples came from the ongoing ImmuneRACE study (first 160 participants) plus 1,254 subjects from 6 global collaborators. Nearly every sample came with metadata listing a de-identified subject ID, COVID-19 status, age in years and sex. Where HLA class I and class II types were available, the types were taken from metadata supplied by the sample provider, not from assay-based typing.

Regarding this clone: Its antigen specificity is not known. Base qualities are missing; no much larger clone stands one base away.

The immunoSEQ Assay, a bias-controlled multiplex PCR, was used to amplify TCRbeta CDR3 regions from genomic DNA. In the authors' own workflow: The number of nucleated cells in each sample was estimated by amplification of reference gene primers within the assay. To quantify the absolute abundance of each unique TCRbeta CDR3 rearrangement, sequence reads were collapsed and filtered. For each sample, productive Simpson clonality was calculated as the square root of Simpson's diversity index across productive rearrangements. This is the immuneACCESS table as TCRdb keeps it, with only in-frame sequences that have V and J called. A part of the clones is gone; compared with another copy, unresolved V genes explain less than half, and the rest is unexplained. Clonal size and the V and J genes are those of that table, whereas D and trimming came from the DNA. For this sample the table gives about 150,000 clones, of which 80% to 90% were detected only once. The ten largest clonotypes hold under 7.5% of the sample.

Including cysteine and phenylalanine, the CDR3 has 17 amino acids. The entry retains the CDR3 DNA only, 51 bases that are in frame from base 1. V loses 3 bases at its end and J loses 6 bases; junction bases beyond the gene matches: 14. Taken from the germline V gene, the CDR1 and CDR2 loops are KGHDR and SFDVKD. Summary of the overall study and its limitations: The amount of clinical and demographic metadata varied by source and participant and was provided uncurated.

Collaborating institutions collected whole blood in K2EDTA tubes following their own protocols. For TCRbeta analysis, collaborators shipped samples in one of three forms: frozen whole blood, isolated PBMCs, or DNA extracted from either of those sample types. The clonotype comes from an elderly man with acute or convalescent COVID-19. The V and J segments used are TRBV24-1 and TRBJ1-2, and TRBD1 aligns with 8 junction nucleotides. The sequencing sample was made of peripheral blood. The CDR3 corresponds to CATSDPTLQGAQHGYTF. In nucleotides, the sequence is TGTGCCACCAGTGATCCCACCCTGCAGGGGGCCCAGCATGGCTACACCTTC.